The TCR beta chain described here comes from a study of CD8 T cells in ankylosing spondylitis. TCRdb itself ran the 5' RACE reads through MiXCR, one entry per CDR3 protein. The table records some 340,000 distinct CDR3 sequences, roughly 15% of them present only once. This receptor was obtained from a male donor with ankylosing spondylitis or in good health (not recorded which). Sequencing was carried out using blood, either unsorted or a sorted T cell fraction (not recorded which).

The CDR3 protein is CASSLRTSGRAEVYNEQFF. The CDR3 DNA sequence: TGTGCCAGCAGCCTAAGGACTAGCGGGAGGGCCGAGGTTTACAATGAGCAGTTCTTC. V and J are TRBV4-2 and TRBJ2-1; TRBD2 matches at 15 bases. Germline loops: CDR1 LGHNA, CDR2 YNFKEQ. The CDR3 loop spans 19 amino acids. V gave up 4 bases and J gave up 4 bases; unmatched junction bases: 11.